This T cell receptor beta chain stems from a study of vaccination effects on CD4 cells after COVID-19. Study-wide background: Either the mRNA-1273 or the BNT162b2 vaccine was given to participants as two doses.

Expansion with viral peptide pools was applied to antigen-specific CD4+ T cells by the ViraFEST assay prior to sequencing. Culture proceeded for 10 days, and CD4+ T cells were then isolated. Vaccinees lacked prior SARS-CoV-2 infection and tested negative for nucleocapsid antibodies. TCRdb keeps only in-frame clones here, not all; method: immunoSEQ multiplex PCR. The sample has 67,000 or so clones; over 65% are singletons. Study-wide results and caveats: The study had few convalescent patients and no early post-infection timepoints.

With V trimmed by 4 bases and J by 10 bases, 11 bases remained unmatched. Germline values: CDR1 SGHRS, CDR2 YFSETQ. The CDR3 is made up of 15 amino acids. Only a few counts were recorded for this clone. No antigen is known for it. V usage is TRBV5-1 and J usage is TRBJ1-6; TRBD1 agrees at 7 bases. The origin of this receptor is a human donor who received a COVID-19 vaccine. This sample comprised CD4+ T cells from PBMCs cultured with HCoV-OC43 spike peptides, obtained before COVID-19 vaccination. Subset denoted: HCoV-OC43 spike overlapping peptide pool stimulation. Written as DNA, the CDR3 is TGCGCCAGCAGCCGCGGACAGGCGGAAGCCTCACCCCTCCACTTT. Residues: CASSRGQAEASPLHF. Together with reference TRBV5-1 and TRBJ1-6, the CDR3 gives the full variable domain: KAGVTQTPRYLIKTRGQQVTLSCSPISGHRSVSWYQQTPGQGLQFLFEYFSETQRNKGNFPGRFSGRQFSNSRSEMNVSTLELGDSALYLCASSRGQAEASPLHFGNGTRLTVT.